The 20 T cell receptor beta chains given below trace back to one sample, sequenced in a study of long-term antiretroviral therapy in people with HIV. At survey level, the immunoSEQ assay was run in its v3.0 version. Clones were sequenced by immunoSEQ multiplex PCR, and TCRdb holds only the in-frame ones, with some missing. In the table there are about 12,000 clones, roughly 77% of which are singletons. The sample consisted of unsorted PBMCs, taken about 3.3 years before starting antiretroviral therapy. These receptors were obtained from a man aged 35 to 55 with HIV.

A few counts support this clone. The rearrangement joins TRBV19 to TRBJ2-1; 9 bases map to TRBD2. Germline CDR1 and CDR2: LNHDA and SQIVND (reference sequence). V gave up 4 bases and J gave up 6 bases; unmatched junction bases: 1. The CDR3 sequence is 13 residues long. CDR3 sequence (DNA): TGTGCCAGTAGTACGACTAGCGGCAATGAGCAGTTCTTC. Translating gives CASSTTSGNEQFF.

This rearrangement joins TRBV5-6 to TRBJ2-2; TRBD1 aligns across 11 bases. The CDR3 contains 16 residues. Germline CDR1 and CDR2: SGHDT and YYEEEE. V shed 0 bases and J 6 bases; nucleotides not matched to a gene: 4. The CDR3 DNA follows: TGTGCCAGCAGCTTGGTCGGGACAGGGGGTTCCGGGGAGCTGTTTTTT. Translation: CASSLVGTGGSGELFF.

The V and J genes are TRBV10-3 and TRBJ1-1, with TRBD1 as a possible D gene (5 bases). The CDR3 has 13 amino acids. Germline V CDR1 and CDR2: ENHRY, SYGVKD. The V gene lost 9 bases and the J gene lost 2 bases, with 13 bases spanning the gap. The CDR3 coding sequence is TGTGCCATACTGGGGGGAGGAAACACTGAAGCTTTCTTT. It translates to CAILGGGNTEAFF.

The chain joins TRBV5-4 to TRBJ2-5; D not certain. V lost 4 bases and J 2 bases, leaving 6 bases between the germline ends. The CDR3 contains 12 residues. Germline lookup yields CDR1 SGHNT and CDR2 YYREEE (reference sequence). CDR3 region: CASSRVQETQYF. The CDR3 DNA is TGTGCCAGCAGCCGCGTACAAGAGACCCAGTACTTC.

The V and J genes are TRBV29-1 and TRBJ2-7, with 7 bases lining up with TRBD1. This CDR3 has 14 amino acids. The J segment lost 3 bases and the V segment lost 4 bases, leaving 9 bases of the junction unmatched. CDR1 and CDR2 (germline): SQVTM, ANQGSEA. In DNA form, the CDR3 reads TGCAGCGTTGGAGGGGGCGGCTCCTACTACGAGCAGTACTTC. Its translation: CSVGGGGSYYEQYF.

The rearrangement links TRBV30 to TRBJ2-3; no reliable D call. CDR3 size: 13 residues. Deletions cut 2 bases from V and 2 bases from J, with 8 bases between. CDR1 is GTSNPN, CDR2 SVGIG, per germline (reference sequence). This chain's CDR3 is CAWSKSDTDTQYF. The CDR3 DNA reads TGTGCCTGGAGTAAAAGCGACACAGATACGCAGTATTTT.

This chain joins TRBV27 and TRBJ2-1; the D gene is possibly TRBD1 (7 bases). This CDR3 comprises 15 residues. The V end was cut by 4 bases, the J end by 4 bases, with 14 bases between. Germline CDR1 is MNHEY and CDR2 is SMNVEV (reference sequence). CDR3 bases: TGTGCCAGCAGTTACCCACAGGGGAGGTACAATGAGCAGTTCTTC. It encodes CASSYPQGRYNEQFF.

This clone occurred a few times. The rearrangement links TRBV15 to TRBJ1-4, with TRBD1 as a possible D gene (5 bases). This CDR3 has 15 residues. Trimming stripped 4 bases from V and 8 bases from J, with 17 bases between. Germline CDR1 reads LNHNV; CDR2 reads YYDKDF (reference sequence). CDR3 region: CATSTLGGSNEKLFF. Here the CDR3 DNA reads TGTGCCACCAGCACCTTGGGGGGATCCAACGAAAAACTGTTTTTT. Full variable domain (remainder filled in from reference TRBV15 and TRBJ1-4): DAMVIQNPRYQVTQFGKPVTLSCSQTLNHNVMYWYQQKSSQAPKLLFHYYDKDFNNEADTPDNFQSRRPNTSFCFLDIRSPGLGDTAMYLCATSTLGGSNEKLFFGSGTQLSVL.

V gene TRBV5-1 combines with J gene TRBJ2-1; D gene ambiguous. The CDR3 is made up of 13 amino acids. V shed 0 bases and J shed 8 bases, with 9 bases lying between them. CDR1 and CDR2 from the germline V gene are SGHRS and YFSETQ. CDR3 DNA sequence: TGCGCCAGCAGCTTGGCGGTAGCTTATGAGCAGTTCTTC. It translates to CASSLAVAYEQFF.

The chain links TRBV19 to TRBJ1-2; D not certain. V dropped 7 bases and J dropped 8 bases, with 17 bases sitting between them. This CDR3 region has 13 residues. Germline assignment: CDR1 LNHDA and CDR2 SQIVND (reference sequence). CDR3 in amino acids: CASTQQTRGGYTF. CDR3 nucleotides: TGTGCCAGTACCCAACAGACCCGGGGAGGCTACACCTTC.

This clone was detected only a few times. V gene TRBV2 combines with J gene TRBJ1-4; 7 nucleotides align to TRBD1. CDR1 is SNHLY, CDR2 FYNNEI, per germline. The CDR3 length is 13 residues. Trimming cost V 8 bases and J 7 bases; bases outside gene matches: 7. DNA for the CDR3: TGTGCCAGCGGTGGGACAGACGGTGAAAAACTGTTTTTT. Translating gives CASGGTDGEKLFF.

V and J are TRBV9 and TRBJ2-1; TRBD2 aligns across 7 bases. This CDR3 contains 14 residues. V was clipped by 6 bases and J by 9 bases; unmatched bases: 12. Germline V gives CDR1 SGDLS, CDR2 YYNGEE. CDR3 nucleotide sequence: TGTGCCAGCAACGGGGCAGCGGGAACTCCTGAGCAGTTCTTC. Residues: CASNGAAGTPEQFF.

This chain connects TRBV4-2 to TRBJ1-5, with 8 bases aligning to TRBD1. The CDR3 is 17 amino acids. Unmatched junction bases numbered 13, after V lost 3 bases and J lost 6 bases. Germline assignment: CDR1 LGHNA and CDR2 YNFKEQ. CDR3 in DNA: TGTGCCAGCAGCCAGGGACAGGCTTCGGGTTCCGGTCAGCCCCAGCATTTT. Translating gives CASSQGQASGSGQPQHF.

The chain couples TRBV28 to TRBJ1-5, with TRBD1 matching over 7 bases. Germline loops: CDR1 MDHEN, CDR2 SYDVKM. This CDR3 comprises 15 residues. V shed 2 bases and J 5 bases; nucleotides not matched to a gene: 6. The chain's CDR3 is CASSLTGVLYQPQHF. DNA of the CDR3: TGTGCCAGCAGTTTAACAGGGGTCCTCTATCAGCCCCAGCATTTT.

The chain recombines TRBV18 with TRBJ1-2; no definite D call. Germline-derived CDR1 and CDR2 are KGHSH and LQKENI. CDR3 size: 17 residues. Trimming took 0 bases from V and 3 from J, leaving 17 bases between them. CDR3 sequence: CASSPPRGKDPYYGYTF. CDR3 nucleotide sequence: TGTGCCAGCTCACCACCGCGAGGAAAAGACCCCTACTATGGCTACACCTTC.

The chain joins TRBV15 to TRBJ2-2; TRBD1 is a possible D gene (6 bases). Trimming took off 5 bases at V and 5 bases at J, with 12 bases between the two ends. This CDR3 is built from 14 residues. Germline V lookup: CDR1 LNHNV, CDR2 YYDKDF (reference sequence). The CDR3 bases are TGTGCCACCAGCTGGGACACCCGGACCGGGGAGCTGTTTTTT. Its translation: CATSWDTRTGELFF.

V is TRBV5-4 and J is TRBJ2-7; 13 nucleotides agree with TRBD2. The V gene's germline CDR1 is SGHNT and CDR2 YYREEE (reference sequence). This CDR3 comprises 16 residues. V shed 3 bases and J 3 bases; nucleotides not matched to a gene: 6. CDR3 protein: CASSSTRTSGSYEQYF. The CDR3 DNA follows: TGTGCCAGCAGCTCCACGAGGACTAGCGGGAGCTACGAGCAGTACTTC.

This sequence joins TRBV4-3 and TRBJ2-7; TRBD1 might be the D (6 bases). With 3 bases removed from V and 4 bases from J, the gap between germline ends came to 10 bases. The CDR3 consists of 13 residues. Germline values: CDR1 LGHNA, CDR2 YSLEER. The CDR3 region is CASSQETGYEQYF. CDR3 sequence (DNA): TGCGCCAGCAGCCAGGAGACAGGTTACGAGCAGTACTTC.

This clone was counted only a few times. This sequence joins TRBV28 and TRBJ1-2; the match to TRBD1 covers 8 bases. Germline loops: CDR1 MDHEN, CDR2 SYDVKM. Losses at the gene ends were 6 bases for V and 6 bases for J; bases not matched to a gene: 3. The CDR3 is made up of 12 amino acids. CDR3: CASRTGAHGYTF. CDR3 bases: TGTGCCAGCAGGACAGGGGCGCATGGCTACACCTTC.

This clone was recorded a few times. In DNA, the CDR3 is TGTGCCAGTAGTCCGGACAGCGGGAACTATGGCTACACCTTC. It yields the protein CASSPDSGNYGYTF. The genes are TRBV19 and TRBJ1-2, with TRBD1 as a possible D gene (6 bases). V lost 5 bases and J 2 bases, leaving 12 bases between the germline ends. Germline V gene lookup returns CDR1 LNHDA and CDR2 SQIVND (reference sequence). The CDR3 is 14 amino acids.